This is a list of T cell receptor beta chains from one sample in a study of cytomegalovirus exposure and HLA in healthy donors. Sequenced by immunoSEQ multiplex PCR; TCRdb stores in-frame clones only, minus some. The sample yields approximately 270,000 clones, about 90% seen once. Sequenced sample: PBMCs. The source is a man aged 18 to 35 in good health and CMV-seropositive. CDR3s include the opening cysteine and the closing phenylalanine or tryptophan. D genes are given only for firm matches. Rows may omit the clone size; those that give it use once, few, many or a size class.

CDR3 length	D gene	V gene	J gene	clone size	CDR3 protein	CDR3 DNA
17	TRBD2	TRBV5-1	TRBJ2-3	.	CASSPGLAGLSTDTQYF	TGCGCCAGCAGCCCTGGACTAGCGGGCCTAAGCACAGATACGCAGTATTTT
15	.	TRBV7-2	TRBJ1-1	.	CASSLAAGRGAVAFF	TGTGCCAGCAGCTTAGCGGCGGGACGAGGGGCGGTAGCTTTCTTT
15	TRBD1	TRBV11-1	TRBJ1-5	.	CASSFRDRGHQPQHF	TGTGCCAGCAGCTTCCGGGACAGGGGCCATCAGCCCCAGCATTTT
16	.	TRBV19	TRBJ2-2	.	CASSPGTAPGTGELFF	TGTGCCAGTAGTCCCGGAACGGCGCCAGGGACCGGGGAGCTGTTTTTT
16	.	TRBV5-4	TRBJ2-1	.	CASSRTEHSSYNEQFF	TGTGCCAGCAGCCGGACGGAACATAGCTCCTACAATGAGCAGTTCTTC
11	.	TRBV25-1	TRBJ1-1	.	CASSQGTEAFF	TGTGCCAGCAGCCAGGGGACTGAAGCTTTCTTT
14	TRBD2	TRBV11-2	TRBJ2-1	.	CASSLMTSEDEQFF	TGTGCCAGCAGCCTGATGACTAGCGAGGATGAGCAGTTCTTC
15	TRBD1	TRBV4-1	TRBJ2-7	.	CASSLRDRGQYEQYF	TGCGCCAGCAGCTTACGGGACAGGGGGCAGTACGAGCAGTACTTC
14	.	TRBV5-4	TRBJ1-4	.	CASSLNGGDEKLFF	TGTGCCAGCAGCTTGAACGGGGGCGATGAAAAACTGTTTTTT
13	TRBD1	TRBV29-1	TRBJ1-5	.	CSVRTGGLEPQHF	TGCAGCGTGCGGACAGGGGGCTTGGAGCCCCAGCATTTT
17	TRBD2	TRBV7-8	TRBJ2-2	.	CASSPLGGLGRGGELFF	TGTGCCAGCAGCCCCCTGGGGGGACTAGGTCGAGGCGGGGAGCTGTTTTTT
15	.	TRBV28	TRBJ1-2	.	CASSFMGTPGYGYTF	TGTGCCAGCAGTTTTATGGGCACTCCTGGCTATGGCTACACCTTC
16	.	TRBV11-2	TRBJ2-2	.	CASSFTRGLGTGELFF	TGTGCCAGCAGCTTTACTAGAGGTTTGGGGACCGGGGAGCTGTTTTTT
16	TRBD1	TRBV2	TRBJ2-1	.	CASSASGGQVMDEQFF	TGTGCCAGCAGTGCGTCAGGAGGACAGGTAATGGATGAGCAGTTCTTC
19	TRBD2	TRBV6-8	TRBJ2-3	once	CASIPGTSGSPYRTDTQYF	TGTGCCAGCATACCCGGGACTAGCGGGAGCCCCTACCGCACAGATACGCAGTATTTT
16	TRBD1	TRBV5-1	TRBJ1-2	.	CASSWGTGYDNYGYTF	TGCGCCAGCAGCTGGGGGACAGGGTATGATAACTATGGCTACACCTTC
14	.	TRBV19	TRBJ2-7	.	CASSSAGYSYEQYF	TGTGCCAGTAGTTCAGCAGGATATTCCTACGAGCAGTACTTC
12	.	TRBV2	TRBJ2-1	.	CASSEVDNEQFF	TGTGCCAGCAGTGAAGTCGACAATGAGCAGTTCTTC
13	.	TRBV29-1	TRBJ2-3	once	CSVHPRLTDTQYF	TGCAGCGTGCACCCTAGGCTCACAGATACGCAGTATTTT
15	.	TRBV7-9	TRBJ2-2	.	CASSLGLANTGELFF	TGTGCCAGCAGCTTAGGGCTAGCAAACACCGGGGAGCTGTTTTTT
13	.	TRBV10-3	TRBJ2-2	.	CAGGSGDTGELFF	TGTGCCGGGGGGAGCGGAGATACCGGGGAGCTGTTTTTT
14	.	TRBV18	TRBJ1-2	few	CASSPLEGGDGYTF	TGTGCCAGCTCACCATTGGAGGGGGGTGATGGCTACACCTTC
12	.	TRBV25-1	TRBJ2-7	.	CASSAGKDEQYF	TGTGCCAGCAGTGCAGGGAAGGACGAGCAGTACTTC
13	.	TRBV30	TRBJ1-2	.	CAWSPDSIYGYTF	TGTGCCTGGAGTCCGGACAGCATCTATGGCTACACCTTC
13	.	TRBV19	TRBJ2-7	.	CASSTGHGYEQYF	TGTGCCAGTAGTACCGGACACGGCTACGAGCAGTACTTC
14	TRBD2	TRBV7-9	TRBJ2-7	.	CASSESGKTYEQYF	TGTGCCAGCAGCGAGAGCGGGAAGACCTACGAGCAGTACTTC
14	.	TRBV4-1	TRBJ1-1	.	CASSNHRQGTEAFF	TGCGCCAGCAGCAACCACCGCCAAGGGACTGAAGCTTTCTTT
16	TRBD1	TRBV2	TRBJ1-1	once	CASSRDRAGGGTEAFF	TGTGCCAGCAGCCGAGACAGGGCGGGTGGAGGAACTGAAGCTTTCTTT
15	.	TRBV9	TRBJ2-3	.	CASSTEGRSTDTQYF	TGTGCCAGCAGCACAGAAGGGAGAAGCACAGATACGCAGTATTTT
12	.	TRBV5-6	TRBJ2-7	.	CASSLNRDEQYF	TGTGCCAGCAGCTTAAACCGGGACGAGCAGTACTTC
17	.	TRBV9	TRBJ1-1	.	CASSAHPIEDVGAEAFF	TGTGCCAGCAGCGCCCACCCCATTGAGGACGTCGGCGCCGAAGCTTTCTTT
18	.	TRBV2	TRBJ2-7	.	CASTDHAGFRARSYEQYF	TGTGCCAGCACCGACCATGCGGGGTTCCGTGCCCGCTCCTACGAGCAGTACTTC
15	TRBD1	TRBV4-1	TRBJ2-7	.	CASSQQPDRNEEQYF	TGCGCCAGCAGCCAACAACCGGACAGGAACGAAGAGCAGTACTTC
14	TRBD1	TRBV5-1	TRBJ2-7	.	CASSGGQGFREQYF	TGCGCCAGCAGCGGGGGACAGGGTTTTCGCGAGCAGTACTTC
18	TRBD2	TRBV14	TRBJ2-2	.	CASSQRGLAGVGTGELFF	TGTGCCAGCAGCCAAAGAGGACTAGCGGGAGTCGGGACCGGGGAGCTGTTTTTT
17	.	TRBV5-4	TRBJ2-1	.	CASLMGGTAGSYNEQFF	TGTGCCAGCCTCATGGGGGGGACAGCAGGCTCCTACAATGAGCAGTTCTTC
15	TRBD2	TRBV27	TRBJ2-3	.	CASNFIAGAKDTQYF	TGTGCCAGCAATTTTATAGCGGGAGCGAAAGATACGCAGTATTTT
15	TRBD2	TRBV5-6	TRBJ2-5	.	CASSWAGGAQETQYF	TGTGCCAGCAGCTGGGCGGGGGGTGCACAAGAGACCCAGTACTTC
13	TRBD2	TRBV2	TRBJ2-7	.	CASSETSHYEQYF	TGTGCCAGCAGCGAGACTAGCCACTACGAGCAGTACTTC
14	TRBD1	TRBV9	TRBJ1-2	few	CASSVWDRNYGYTF	TGTGCCAGCAGCGTTTGGGACAGGAACTATGGCTACACCTTC
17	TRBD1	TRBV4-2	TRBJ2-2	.	CASSQDLEGAIVGELFF	TGTGCCAGCAGCCAAGACTTAGAGGGGGCGATAGTCGGGGAGCTGTTTTTT
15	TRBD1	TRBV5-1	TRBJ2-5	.	CASSPGTGGPETQYF	TGCGCCAGCAGCCCTGGCACAGGGGGCCCGGAGACCCAGTACTTC
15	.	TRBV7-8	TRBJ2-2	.	CASSLSFGNTGELFF	TGTGCCAGCAGCTTAAGTTTTGGGAACACCGGGGAGCTGTTTTTT
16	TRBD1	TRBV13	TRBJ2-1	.	CASSFRPGTGGGEQFF	TGTGCCAGCAGCTTTAGACCTGGGACAGGGGGCGGTGAGCAGTTCTTC
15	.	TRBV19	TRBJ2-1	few	CASSLTGTAYNEQFF	TGTGCCAGTAGTTTGACCGGGACGGCTTACAATGAGCAGTTCTTC
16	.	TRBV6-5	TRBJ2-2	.	CASSSLDKGHTGELFF	TGTGCCAGCAGTTCCCTGGACAAGGGCCACACCGGGGAGCTGTTTTTT
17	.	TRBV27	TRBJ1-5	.	CASSLSWDTSQNQPQHF	TGTGCCAGCAGTTTGAGTTGGGACACATCACAAAATCAGCCCCAGCATTTT
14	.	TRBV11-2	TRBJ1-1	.	CASSLVGAGTEAFF	TGTGCCAGCAGCTTAGTGGGGGCAGGCACTGAAGCTTTCTTT
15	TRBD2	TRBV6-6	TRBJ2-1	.	CASSGTSGRADEQFF	TGTGCCAGCAGTGGGACTAGCGGGAGGGCCGATGAGCAGTTCTTC
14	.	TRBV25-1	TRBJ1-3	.	CASSDLISGNTIYF	TGTGCCAGCAGTGATCTGATCTCTGGAAACACCATATATTTT
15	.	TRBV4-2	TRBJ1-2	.	CASSQEQGTRYGYTF	TGTGCCAGCAGCCAAGAACAGGGCACGCGTTATGGCTACACCTTC